The 28 T cell receptor beta chains in this list originate from one sample, sequenced in a study of T cells in Graves' hyperthyroidism and ophthalmopathy. The source material, RNA transcripts, was used to amplify TCR beta CDR3 regions. Carried out on the TCR CDR3, a first-round RT-PCR used the HTBI primer set. TCRdb re-called the multiplex PCR reads with MiXCR, one entry per CDR3 protein. This table holds hundreds of thousands of distinct CDR3 sequences, roughly 40% found once. The sequenced sample consisted of blood. The receptor source for this set is a man aged 18-30 years with Graves' hyperthyroidism.

This clonotype was counted at least ten times. The rearrangement links TRBV19 to TRBJ1-5, with 11 bases aligning to TRBD1. The length of the CDR3 is 14 residues. The junction had 9 bases not matched to a gene; V was cut back by 11 bases and J by 6 bases. Germline CDR1 and CDR2: LNHDA and SQIVND (reference sequence). This CDR3 is CAGSDRGQGQPQHF. The CDR3 region has the DNA TGTGCCGGGTCGGACAGGGGGCAAGGTCAGCCCCAGCATTTT.

CDR3: CASSGSVGANVLTF. CDR3 coding DNA: TGTGCCAGCAGTGGGAGCGTCGGGGCCAACGTCCTGACTTTC. V and J are TRBV5-5 and TRBJ2-6; tentative D call: TRBD2 (5 bases). The length of the CDR3 is 14 residues. V lost 5 bases and J lost 4, with 10 bases in between. CDR1 is SGHKS and CDR2 is YYEKEE in the germline V gene (reference sequence).

The chain uses TRBV29-1 and TRBJ2-2; D uncertain. CDR1 and CDR2 (germline): SQVTM, ANQGSEA. This CDR3 spans 14 amino acids. V was trimmed by 7 bases and J by 10 bases, leaving 22 bases between them. The DNA for the CDR3 is TGCAGCGCCTCTGGTGCAGAGACCCAGGCGGAGCTGTTTTTT. Protein product: CSASGAETQAELFF.

J is TRBJ1-2 and V is TRBV12-3 or TRBV12-4; D is unclear. The CDR3 extends over 12 amino acids. V was cut by 10 bases and J by 3 bases, with 12 bases left in between. CDR3: CANLKEDYGYTF. The CDR3 nucleotides read TGTGCCAACCTAAAGGAGGACTATGGCTACACCTTC.

The chain combines TRBV6-2 or TRBV6-3 with TRBJ2-2; D is undetermined. The ends were cut back, 2 bases at V and 7 bases at J, with 5 bases in the middle. The CDR3 totals 12 residues. Germline lookup yields CDR1 MNHEY and CDR2 SVGEGT. The CDR3 coding sequence is TGTGCCAGCAGTTACCAGGTCGGGGAGCTGTTTTTT. Translation gives CASSYQVGELFF.

On this clonotype: The junction differs from germline at one of its ends, possibly a read error. The chain has TRBV7-8 and TRBJ2-2; possibly TRBD2 for D (5 bases). In germline, CDR1 is SGHVS, CDR2 FQNEAQ. The CDR3 covers 12 residues. CDR3 loop: CASSLGYGEPFF. The CDR3 nucleotides read TGTGCCAGCAGCTTAGGGTATGGGGAGCCGTTTTTT.

At least ten counts were recorded for this clonotype. The chain couples TRBV29-1 to TRBJ2-7; 10 nucleotides agree with TRBD1. Germline CDR1 SQVTM, CDR2 ANQGSEA. The CDR3 is made up of 13 amino acids. The V gene end was trimmed by 7 bases and the J gene end by 2 bases; junction bases not matched to a gene: 5. CDR3: CSARDRGAYEQYF. The DNA of the CDR3 is TGCAGCGCGAGGGACAGGGGAGCCTACGAGCAGTACTTC.

This clonotype was observed a handful of times. DNA of the CDR3: TGTGCCAGCAGCAGGACTTTTTTTCGGGAGACCCAGTACTTC. Translated: CASSRTFFRETQYF. The chain joins TRBV2 to TRBJ2-5; perhaps TRBD2 as D (5 bases). V shed 6 bases and J shed 5 bases, with 16 bases lying between them. The CDR3 length is 14 residues. CDR1 and CDR2 from the germline V gene are SNHLY and FYNNEI.

This clonotype was detected a few times. The rearrangement joins TRBV7-9 to TRBJ2-2, with TRBD1 identical over 7 bases. The ends lost 5 bases at V and 4 bases at J; junction bases unmatched: 10. The germline CDR1 and CDR2 sequences are SEHNR and FQNEAQ (reference sequence). CDR3 size: 16 residues. This chain's CDR3 is CASSIIKGAVTGELFF. For the CDR3, the DNA is TGTGCCAGCAGCATAATAAAGGGGGCAGTCACCGGGGAGCTGTTTTTT.

This clonotype was recorded many times. The chain has TRBV29-1 and TRBJ2-5; D is unclear. This CDR3 is built from 11 residues. CDR1 is SQVTM and CDR2 is ANQGSEA in the germline V gene. V was pared by 5 bases and J by 2 bases, with 6 bases between. The DNA for the CDR3 is TGCAGCGTTACGGTACAAGAGACCCAGTACTTC. Amino acid sequence: CSVTVQETQYF.

As regards this clonotype: A clone one base away is much larger, so this may be a read error. This chain joins TRBV29-1 and TRBJ2-2; D gene unclear. The CDR3 has 12 residues. Trimming pared 6 bases from V and 9 bases from J, leaving 14 bases between. From germline, CDR1 is SQVTM and CDR2 ANQGSEA. The CDR3 here is CSVADLTRELFF. The CDR3 coding sequence is TGCAGCGTCGCGGACCTTACCCGGGAGCTGTTTTTT.

The chain employs TRBV7-2 and TRBJ1-2, with a tentative D call TRBD1 (5 bases). Trimming shortened V by 2 bases and J by 0 bases, and 13 bases separated the two germline ends. The CDR3 has 16 residues. From germline, CDR1 is SGHTA and CDR2 FQGNSA. CDR3 loop: CASSLIRRDPNYGYTF. The CDR3 DNA reads as TGTGCCAGCAGCTTAATTCGCAGGGACCCTAACTATGGCTACACCTTC.

The CDR3 loop is CASSQAKGPYEQYF. As DNA, the CDR3 is TGCGCCAGCAGCCAAGCGAAGGGTCCCTACGAGCAGTACTTC. The chain employs TRBV4-1 and TRBJ2-7, with D unresolved. Germline CDR1 reads MGHRA; CDR2 reads YSYEKL. The CDR3 length is 14 residues. V dropped 1 base and J dropped 2 bases, with 9 bases sitting between them.

A note on this clonotype: This sequence may be a read error, since a much larger clone differs from it by one base. The gene calls are TRBV29-1 and TRBJ2-5; no clear D gene. V gave up 8 bases and J gave up 4 bases, with 11 bases separating them. CDR3 size: 11 residues. Germline-derived CDR1 and CDR2 are SQVTM and ANQGSEA. The CDR3 DNA is TGCAGCCTCGGGTTTGGAGAGACCCAGTACTTC. This gives the protein CSLGFGETQYF.

CDR3 protein: CASSIGVKYEQYF. The CDR3 DNA reads TGTGCCAGTAGTATCGGGGTAAAGTACGAGCAGTACTTC. The V and J genes are TRBV19 and TRBJ2-7; tentative D call: TRBD2 (5 bases). V gave up 3 bases and J gave up 4 bases, with 10 bases separating them. CDR1 and CDR2 from the germline V gene are LNHDA and SQIVND (reference sequence). This CDR3 has 13 amino acids.

The chain recombines TRBV12-3 or TRBV12-4 with TRBJ2-7; D assignment may be TRBD1 or TRBD2 (5 bases each). V lost 5 bases to trimming and J lost 5 bases, with 16 bases between them. The length of the CDR3 is 14 residues. CDR3 protein: CASSLGANSDEQYF. DNA of the CDR3: TGTGCCAGCAGTCTCGGGGCAAATAGCGACGAGCAGTACTTC.

A note on this clonotype: A read error is possible here, since a much larger clone lies one base away. The V and J genes are TRBV19 and TRBJ1-1; the D gene is possibly TRBD1 (5 bases). V lost 5 bases to trimming and J lost 4 bases, with 17 bases between them. The CDR3 sequence is 15 residues long. Germline CDR1 and CDR2: LNHDA and SQIVND (reference sequence). The CDR3: CASSSRHRSGTEAFF. The CDR3 DNA reads as TGTGCCAGTAGTTCACGACACAGGTCGGGCACTGAAGCTTTCTTT. The variable domain in full, completed from reference TRBV19 and TRBJ1-1, reads DGGITQSPKYLFRKEGQNVTLSCEQNLNHDAMYWYRQDPGQGLRLIYYSQIVNDFQKGDIAEGYSVSREKKESFPLTVTSAQKNPTAFYLCASSSRHRSGTEAFFGQGTRLTVV.

This clonotype occurred a few times. Here the CDR3 reads CASRTGTGGSYEQYF. The CDR3 DNA reads as TGTGCCAGCAGGACCGGGACGGGAGGCTCCTACGAGCAGTACTTC. The chain combines TRBV6-5 with TRBJ2-7, with 7 positions matching TRBD2. V was clipped by 6 bases and J by 0 bases; unmatched bases: 8. The CDR3 has 15 residues. Germline CDR1 MNHEY, CDR2 SVGAGI.

Many counts were recorded for this clonotype. This rearrangement joins TRBV20-1 to TRBJ1-1, with a tentative D call TRBD1 (5 bases). V lost 5 bases and J lost 1, with 11 bases in between. Germline loops: CDR1 DFQATT, CDR2 SNEGSKA (reference sequence). This CDR3 is built from 13 residues. The CDR3 DNA sequence: TGCAGTGCTGGGACCTCAGCGAACACTGAAGCTTTCTTT. Its protein product is CSAGTSANTEAFF.

This clonotype was seen a few times. The chain joins TRBV19 to TRBJ1-1, with 12 bases lining up with TRBD1. This CDR3 comprises 13 residues. The ends lost 4 bases at V and 11 bases at J; junction bases unmatched: 5. Germline V gene data show CDR1 as LNHDA and CDR2 as SQIVND (reference sequence). The CDR3 DNA follows: TGTGCCAGTAGTACCGGGACAGGGGGCGACGCTTTCTTT. This encodes CASSTGTGGDAFF.

Ten or more counts support this clonotype. V and J are TRBV25-1 and TRBJ2-3, with D possibly matching TRBD1 (6 bases). The CDR3 has 17 residues. Germline CDR1 is MGHDK and CDR2 is SYGVNS. The germline V and J ends were trimmed by 0 bases and 6 bases, with 19 bases remaining between them. Here the CDR3 DNA reads TGTGCCAGCAGTGAATATATAGTAACAGGGAGAGGGGATACGCAGTATTTT. As protein: CASSEYIVTGRGDTQYF.

The V and J genes are TRBV5-6 and TRBJ1-1; D ambiguous. The CDR3 is 18 amino acids. Germline loops: CDR1 SGHDT, CDR2 YYEEEE. Trimming took 0 bases from V and 0 from J, leaving 18 bases between them. The CDR3 DNA is TGTGCCAGCAGCTTGGACTCTGCAGGCGGATTTTTGAACACTGAAGCTTTCTTT. It specifies CASSLDSAGGFLNTEAFF.

For this clonotype: Just one base apart from a much larger clone, this may be a read error. J is TRBJ2-6 and V is TRBV2; D not resolved. V was shortened by 3 bases and J by 0 bases, with 6 bases between the two germline ends. The CDR3 runs 15 residues. Germline CDR1 and CDR2: SNHLY and FYNNEI. CDR3 DNA: TGTGCCAGCAGTGATTCGGCCTCTGGGGCCAACGTCCTGACTTTC. Translating gives CASSDSASGANVLTF.

The table lists this clonotype with many counts. This chain's CDR3 is CASSEAWGYTF. The DNA of the CDR3 is TGTGCCAGCAGTGAAGCGTGGGGCTACACCTTC. The chain employs TRBV2 and TRBJ1-2; D unclear. V shed 0 bases and J shed 8 bases, with 4 bases lying between them. The germline CDR1 and CDR2 sequences are SNHLY and FYNNEI. The CDR3 totals 11 residues.

The genes are TRBV20-1 and TRBJ2-7; TRBD2 is a possible D gene (6 bases). Looked up from germline, CDR1 is DFQATT and CDR2 is SNEGSKA (reference sequence). The CDR3 is 14 amino acids. Deletions cut 6 bases from V and 0 bases from J, with 15 bases between. CDR3 nucleotides: TGCAGTGCAGCAAGGCGGGGCCGCTCCTACGAGCAGTACTTC. Protein product: CSAARRGRSYEQYF.

A note on this clonotype: Compared with germline, one end of the junction differs, possibly owing to a read error. V gene TRBV5-4 combines with J gene TRBJ1-1; 8 nucleotides align to TRBD1. The germline V gene has CDR1 SGHNT and CDR2 YYREEE (reference sequence). CDR3 length equals 13 residues. The CDR3 DNA follows: TGCGCCAGCAGGTCACAGGGGGACACTGAAGATTTCTTT. This encodes CASRSQGDTEDFF. Looking up the rest from reference TRBV5-4 and TRBJ1-1 gives the full variable domain: ETGVTQSPTHLIKTRGQQVTLRCSSQSGHNTVSWYQQALGQGPQFIFQYYREEENGRGNFPPRFSGLQFPNYSSELNVNALELDDSALYLCASRSQGDTEDFFGQGTRLTVV.

This clonotype was counted many times. The rearrangement joins TRBV7-2 to TRBJ2-5, with 9 bases that match TRBD2. Germline loops: CDR1 SGHTA, CDR2 FQGNSA. The CDR3 is 13 residues long. The trim removed 6 bases at V and 5 bases at J, leaving 4 bases unmatched. The CDR3 protein is CASRPTSGETQYF. CDR3 in DNA: TGTGCCAGCAGACCAACTAGCGGGGAGACCCAGTACTTC.

To note about this clonotype: Given the absence of the conserved phenylalanine or tryptophan at the CDR3 end, a read error is likely. The DNA is omitted, as the CDR3 cannot be located on it reliably, and the CDR3 follows TCRdb's listing. This rearrangement joins TRBV7-2 to TRBJ1-1; the D call TRBD1 from the table was never checked on the DNA. The CDR3 is 12 residues long, ends included. Germline CDR1 and CDR2: SGHTA and FQGNSA. This CDR3 is CASSLWSGGGPY.